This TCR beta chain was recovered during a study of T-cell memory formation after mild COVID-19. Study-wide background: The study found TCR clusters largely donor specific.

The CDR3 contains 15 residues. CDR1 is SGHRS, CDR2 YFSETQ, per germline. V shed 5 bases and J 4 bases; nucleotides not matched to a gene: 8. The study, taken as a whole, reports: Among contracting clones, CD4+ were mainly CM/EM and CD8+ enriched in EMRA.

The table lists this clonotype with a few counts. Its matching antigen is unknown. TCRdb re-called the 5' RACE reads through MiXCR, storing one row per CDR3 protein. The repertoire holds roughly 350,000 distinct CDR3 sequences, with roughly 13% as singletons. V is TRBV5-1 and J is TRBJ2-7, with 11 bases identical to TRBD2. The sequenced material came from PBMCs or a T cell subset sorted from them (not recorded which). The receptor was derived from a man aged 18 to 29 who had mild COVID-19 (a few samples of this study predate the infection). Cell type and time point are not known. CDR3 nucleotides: TGCGCCAGCAGATTTCTAGCGGGGGGCCTATACGAGCAGTACTTC. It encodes CASRFLAGGLYEQYF.